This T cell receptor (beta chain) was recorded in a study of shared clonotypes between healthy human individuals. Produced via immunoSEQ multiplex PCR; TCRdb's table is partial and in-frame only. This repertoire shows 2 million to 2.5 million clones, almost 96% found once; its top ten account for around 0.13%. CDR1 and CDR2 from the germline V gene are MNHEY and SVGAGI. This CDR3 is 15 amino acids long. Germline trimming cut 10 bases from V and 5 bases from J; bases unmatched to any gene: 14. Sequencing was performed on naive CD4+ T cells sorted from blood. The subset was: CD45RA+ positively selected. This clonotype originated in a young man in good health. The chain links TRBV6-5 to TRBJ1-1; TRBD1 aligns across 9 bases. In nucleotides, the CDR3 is TGTGCCATCGGGCGCAGGGACAGGGTAGGGACTGAAGCTTTCTTT. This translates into CAIGRRDRVGTEAFF.